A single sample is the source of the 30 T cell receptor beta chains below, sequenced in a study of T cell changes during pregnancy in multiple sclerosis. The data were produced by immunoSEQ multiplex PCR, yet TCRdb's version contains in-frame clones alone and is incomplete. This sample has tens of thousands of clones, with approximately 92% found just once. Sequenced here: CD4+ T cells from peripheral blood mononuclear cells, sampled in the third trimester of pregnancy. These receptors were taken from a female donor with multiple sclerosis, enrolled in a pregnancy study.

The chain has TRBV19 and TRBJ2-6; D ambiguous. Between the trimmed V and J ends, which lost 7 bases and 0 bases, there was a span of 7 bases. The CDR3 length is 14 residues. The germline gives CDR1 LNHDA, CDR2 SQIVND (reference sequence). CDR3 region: CASKELSGANVLTF. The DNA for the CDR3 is TGTGCCAGTAAGGAGCTCTCTGGGGCCAACGTCCTGACTTTC. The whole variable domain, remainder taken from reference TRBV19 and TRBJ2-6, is DGGITQSPKYLFRKEGQNVTLSCEQNLNHDAMYWYRQDPGQGLRLIYYSQIVNDFQKGDIAEGYSVSREKKESFPLTVTSAQKNPTAFYLCASKELSGANVLTFGAGSRLTVL.

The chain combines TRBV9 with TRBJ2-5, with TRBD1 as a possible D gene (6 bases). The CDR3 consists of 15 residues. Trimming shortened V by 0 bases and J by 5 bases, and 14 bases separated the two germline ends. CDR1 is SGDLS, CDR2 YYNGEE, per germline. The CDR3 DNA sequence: TGTGCCAGCAGCGTAGATCAGGGGCCAGGGGAGACCCAGTACTTC. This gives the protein CASSVDQGPGETQYF. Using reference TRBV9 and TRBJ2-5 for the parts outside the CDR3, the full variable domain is DSGVTQTPKHLITATGQRVTLRCSPRSGDLSVYWYQQSLDQGLQFLIQYYNGEERAKGNILERFSAQQFPDLHSELNLSSLELGDSALYFCASSVDQGPGETQYFGPGTRLLVL.

This CDR3 reads CASSLEIRNSPLHF. For the CDR3, the DNA is TGTGCCAGCAGCTTAGAAATCCGGAATTCACCCCTCCACTTT. The chain combines TRBV7-9 with TRBJ1-6; D call uncertain. V was pared by 1 base and J by 7 bases, with 8 bases between. The CDR3 is 14 amino acids. Germline V lookup: CDR1 SEHNR, CDR2 FQNEAQ (reference sequence).

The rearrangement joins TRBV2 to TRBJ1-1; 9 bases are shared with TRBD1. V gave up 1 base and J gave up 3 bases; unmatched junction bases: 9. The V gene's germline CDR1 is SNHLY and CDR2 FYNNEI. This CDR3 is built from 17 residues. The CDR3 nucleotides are TGTGCCAGCAGTGAAGGGGGGACAGGGCGGGCGGACACTGAAGCTTTCTTT. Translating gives CASSEGGTGRADTEAFF. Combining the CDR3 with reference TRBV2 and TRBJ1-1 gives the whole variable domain EPEVTQTPSHQVTQMGQEVILRCVPISNHLYFYWYRQILGQKVEFLVSFYNNEISEKSEIFDDQFSVERPDGSNFTLKIRSTKLEDSAMYFCASSEGGTGRADTEAFFGQGTRLTVV.

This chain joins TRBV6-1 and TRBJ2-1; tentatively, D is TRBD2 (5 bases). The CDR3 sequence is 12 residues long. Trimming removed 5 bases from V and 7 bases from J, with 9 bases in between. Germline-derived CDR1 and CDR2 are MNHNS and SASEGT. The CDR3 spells CASSLGGNEQFF. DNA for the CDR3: TGTGCCAGCAGTCTAGGCGGGAATGAGCAGTTCTTC.

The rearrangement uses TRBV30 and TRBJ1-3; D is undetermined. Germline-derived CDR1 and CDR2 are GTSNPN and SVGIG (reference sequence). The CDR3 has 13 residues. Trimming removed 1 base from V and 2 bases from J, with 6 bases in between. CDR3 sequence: CAWSGGTGNTIYF. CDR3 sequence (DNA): TGTGCCTGGAGTGGCGGGACTGGAAACACCATATATTTT.

This CDR3 is CASSQAGAYEQYF. The CDR3 DNA sequence: TGTGCCAGCAGCCAAGCCGGGGCCTACGAGCAGTACTTC. The V call is TRBV5-5, the J call TRBJ2-7; a possible D gene is TRBD2 (5 bases). The CDR3 spans 13 residues. CDR1 is SGHKS, CDR2 YYEKEE, per germline (reference sequence). V was clipped by 4 bases and J by 2 bases, with 10 bases between them.

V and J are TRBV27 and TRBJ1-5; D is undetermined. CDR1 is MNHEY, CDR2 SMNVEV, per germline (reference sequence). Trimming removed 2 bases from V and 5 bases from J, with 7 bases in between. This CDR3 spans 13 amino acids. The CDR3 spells CASSLAGHQPQHF. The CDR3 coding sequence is TGTGCCAGCAGTTTAGCAGGTCATCAGCCCCAGCATTTT.

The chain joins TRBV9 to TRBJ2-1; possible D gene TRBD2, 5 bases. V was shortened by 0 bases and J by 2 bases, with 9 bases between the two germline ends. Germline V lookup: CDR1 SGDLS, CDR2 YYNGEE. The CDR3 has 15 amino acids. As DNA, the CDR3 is TGTGCCAGCAGCGTAGGGCGGGTTCCCTACAATGAGCAGTTCTTC. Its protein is CASSVGRVPYNEQFF.

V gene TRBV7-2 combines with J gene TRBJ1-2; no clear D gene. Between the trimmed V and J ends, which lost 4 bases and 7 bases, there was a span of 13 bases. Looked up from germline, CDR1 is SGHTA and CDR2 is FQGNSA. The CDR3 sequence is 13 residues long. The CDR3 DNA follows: TGTGCCAGCAGCTCCATGGAAGGCGGTGGCTACACCTTC. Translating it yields CASSSMEGGGYTF.

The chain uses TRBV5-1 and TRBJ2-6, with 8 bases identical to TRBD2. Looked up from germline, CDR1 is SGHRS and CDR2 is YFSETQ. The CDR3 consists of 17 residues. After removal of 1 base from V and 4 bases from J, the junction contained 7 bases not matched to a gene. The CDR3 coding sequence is TGCGCCAGCAGCTTGATGCGGGGGGTTCAGGGGGCCAACGTCCTGACTTTC. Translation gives CASSLMRGVQGANVLTF.

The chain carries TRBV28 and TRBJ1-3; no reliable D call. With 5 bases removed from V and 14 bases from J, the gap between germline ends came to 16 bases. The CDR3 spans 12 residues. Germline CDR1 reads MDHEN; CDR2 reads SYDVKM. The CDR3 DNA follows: TGTGCCAGCAGTCCGCGGGGAGGCTCCTTATATTTT. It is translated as CASSPRGGSLYF.

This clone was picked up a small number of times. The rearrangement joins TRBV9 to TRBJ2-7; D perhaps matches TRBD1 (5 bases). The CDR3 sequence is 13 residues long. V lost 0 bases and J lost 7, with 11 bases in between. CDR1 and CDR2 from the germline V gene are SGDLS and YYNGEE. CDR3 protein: CASSVVLAGEQYF. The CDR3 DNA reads TGTGCCAGCAGCGTAGTCTTAGCAGGGGAGCAGTACTTC.

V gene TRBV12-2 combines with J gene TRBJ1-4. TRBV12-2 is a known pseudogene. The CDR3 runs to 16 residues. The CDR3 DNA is TGTGCAAGTCGCCCCGAATGTTCGGGGTTTCATGAAAAACTGTTTTTT. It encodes CASRPECSGFHEKLFF.

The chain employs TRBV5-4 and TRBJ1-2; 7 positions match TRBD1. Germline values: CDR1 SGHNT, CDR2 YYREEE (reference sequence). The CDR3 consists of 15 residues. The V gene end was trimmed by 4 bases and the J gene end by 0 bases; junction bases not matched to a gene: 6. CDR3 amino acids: CASSAPTGTNYGYTF. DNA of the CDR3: TGTGCCAGCAGCGCGCCGACAGGGACTAACTATGGCTACACCTTC. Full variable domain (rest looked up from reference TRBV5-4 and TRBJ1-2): ETGVTQSPTHLIKTRGQQVTLRCSSQSGHNTVSWYQQALGQGPQFIFQYYREEENGRGNFPPRFSGLQFPNYSSELNVNALELDDSALYLCASSAPTGTNYGYTFGSGTRLTVV.

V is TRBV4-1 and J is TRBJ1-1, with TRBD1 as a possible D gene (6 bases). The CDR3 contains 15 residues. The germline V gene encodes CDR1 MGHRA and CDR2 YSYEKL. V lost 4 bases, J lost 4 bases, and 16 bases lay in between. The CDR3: CASSLGAAGATEAFF. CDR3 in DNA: TGCGCCAGCAGCCTAGGGGCCGCAGGGGCCACTGAAGCTTTCTTT.

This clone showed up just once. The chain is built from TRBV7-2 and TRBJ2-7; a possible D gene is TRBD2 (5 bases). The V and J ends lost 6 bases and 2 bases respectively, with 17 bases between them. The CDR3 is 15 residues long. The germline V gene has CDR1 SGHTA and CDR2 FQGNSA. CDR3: CASRSSGREPYEQYF. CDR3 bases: TGTGCCAGCAGGTCCTCCGGTAGGGAGCCCTACGAGCAGTACTTC.

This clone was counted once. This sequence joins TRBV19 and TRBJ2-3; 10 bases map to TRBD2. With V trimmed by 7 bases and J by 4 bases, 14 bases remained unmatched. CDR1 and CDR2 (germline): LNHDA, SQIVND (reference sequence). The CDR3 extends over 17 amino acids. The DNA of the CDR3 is TGTGCCAGTACCGAACCTGGGCTAGCGGGAGTAGCAGATACGCAGTATTTT. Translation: CASTEPGLAGVADTQYF.

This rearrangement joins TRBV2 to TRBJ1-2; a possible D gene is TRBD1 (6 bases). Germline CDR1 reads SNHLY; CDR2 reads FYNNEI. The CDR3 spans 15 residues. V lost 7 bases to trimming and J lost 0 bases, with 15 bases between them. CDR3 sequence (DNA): TGTGCCAGCACCCCTGAGGACAGTCCTAACTATGGCTACACCTTC. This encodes CASTPEDSPNYGYTF.

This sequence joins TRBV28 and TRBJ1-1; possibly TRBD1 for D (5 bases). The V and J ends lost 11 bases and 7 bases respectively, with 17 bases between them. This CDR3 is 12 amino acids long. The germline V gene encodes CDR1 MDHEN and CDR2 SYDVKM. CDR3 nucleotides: TGTGCCGGAGCTACAGGTTTGGGTGAAGCTTTCTTT. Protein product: CAGATGLGEAFF.

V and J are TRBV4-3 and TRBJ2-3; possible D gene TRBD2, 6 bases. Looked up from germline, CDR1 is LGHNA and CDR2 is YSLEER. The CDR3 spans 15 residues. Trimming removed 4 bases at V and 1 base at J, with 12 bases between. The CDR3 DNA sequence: TGCGCCAGCAGCCTGGGGACTTCCGGCACAGATACGCAGTATTTT. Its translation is CASSLGTSGTDTQYF.

In DNA form, the CDR3 reads TGCGCCAGCAGCTTGGCGGGACAGGGGAAAAACGAGCAGTACTTC. It encodes CASSLAGQGKNEQYF. The chain couples TRBV5-1 to TRBJ2-7; 10 nucleotides align to TRBD1. V shed 0 bases, J shed 5 bases, and the junction held 5 bases outside the gene matches. The CDR3 sequence is 15 residues long. From germline, CDR1 is SGHRS and CDR2 YFSETQ.

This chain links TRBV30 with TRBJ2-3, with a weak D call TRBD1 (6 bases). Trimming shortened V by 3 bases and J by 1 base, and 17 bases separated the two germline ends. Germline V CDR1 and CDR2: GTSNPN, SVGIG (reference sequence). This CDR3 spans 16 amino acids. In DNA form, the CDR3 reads TGTGCCTGGAGCCCGCAGGGGCCTTCCCGCACAGATACGCAGTATTTT. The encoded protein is CAWSPQGPSRTDTQYF.

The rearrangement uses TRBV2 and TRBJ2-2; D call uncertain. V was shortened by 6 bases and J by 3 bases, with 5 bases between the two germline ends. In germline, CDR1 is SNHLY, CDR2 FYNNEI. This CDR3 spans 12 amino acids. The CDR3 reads CASRADTGELFF. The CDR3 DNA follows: TGTGCCAGCAGGGCCGACACCGGGGAGCTGTTTTTT.

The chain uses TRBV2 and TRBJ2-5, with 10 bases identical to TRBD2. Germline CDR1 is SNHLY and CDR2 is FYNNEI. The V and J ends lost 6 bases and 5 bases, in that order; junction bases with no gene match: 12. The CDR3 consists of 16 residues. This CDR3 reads CASSLLGTSVTETQYF. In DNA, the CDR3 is TGTGCCAGCAGCCTACTCGGGACTAGCGTAACGGAGACCCAGTACTTC.

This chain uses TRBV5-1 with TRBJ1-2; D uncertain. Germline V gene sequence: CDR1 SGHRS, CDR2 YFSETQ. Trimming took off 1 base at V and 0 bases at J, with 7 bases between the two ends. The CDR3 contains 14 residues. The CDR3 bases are TGCGCCAGCAGCTTGACCCAGGCTAACTATGGCTACACCTTC. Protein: CASSLTQANYGYTF.

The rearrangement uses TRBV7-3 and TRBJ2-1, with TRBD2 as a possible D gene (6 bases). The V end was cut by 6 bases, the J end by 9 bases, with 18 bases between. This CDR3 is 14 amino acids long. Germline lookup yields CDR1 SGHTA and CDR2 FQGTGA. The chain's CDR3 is CASSPRRGGGEQFF. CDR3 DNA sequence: TGTGCCAGCAGTCCTAGGAGGGGAGGAGGTGAGCAGTTCTTC.

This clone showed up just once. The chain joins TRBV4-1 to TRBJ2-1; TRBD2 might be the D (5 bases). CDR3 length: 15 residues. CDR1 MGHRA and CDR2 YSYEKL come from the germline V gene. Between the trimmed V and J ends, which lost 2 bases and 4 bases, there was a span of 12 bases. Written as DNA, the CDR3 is TGCGCCAGCAGCCAATCTCCAGCGGAGTACAATGAGCAGTTCTTC. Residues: CASSQSPAEYNEQFF.

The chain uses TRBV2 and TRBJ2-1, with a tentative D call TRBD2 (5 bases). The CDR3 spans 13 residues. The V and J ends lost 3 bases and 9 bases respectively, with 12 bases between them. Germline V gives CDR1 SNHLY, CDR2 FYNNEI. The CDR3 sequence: CASSEWVATEQFF. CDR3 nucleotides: TGTGCCAGCAGTGAGTGGGTAGCGACTGAGCAGTTCTTC.

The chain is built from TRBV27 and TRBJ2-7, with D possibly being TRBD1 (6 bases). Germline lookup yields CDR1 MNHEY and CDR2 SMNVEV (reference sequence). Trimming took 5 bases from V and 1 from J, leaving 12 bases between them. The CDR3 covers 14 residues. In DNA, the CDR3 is TGTGCCAGCAGTGTCTCCAGGGGTTCCTACGAGCAGTACTTC. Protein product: CASSVSRGSYEQYF.